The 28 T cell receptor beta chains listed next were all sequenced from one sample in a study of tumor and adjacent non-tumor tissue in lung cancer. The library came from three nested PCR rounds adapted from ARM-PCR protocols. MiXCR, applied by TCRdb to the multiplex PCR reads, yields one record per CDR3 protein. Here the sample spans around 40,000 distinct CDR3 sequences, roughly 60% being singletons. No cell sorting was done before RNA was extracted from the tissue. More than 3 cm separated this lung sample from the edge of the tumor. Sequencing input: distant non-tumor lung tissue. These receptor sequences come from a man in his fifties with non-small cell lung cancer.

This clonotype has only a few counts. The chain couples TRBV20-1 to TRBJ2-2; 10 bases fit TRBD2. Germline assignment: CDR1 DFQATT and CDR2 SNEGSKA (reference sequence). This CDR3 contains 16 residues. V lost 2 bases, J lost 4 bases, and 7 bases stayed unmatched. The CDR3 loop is CSARPASGGLTGELFF. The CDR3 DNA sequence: TGCAGTGCTAGACCGGCTAGCGGGGGCCTCACCGGGGAGCTGTTTTTT.

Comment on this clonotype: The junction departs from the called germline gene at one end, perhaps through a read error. DNA of the CDR3: TGTGCCAGCAGTTACTCTGGACACACAGATACGCGGTATTTT. Protein: CASSYSGHTDTRYF. The chain has TRBV6-6 and TRBJ2-3; possibly TRBD1 for D (5 bases). The CDR3 sequence is 14 residues long. In germline, CDR1 is MNHNY, CDR2 SVGAGI (reference sequence).

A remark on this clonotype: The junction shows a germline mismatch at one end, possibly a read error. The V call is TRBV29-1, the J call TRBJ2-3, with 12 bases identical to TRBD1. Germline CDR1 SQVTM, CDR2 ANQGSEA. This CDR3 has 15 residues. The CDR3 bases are TGCGGCGCGACCCCTGGGACAGGGGGCACAGATACGCTGTATTTT. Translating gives CGATPGTGGTDTLYF.

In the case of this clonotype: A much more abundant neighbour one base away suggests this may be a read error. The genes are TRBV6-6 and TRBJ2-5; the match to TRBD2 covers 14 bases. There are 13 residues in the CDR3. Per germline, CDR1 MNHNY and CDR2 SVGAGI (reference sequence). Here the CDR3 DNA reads TGTACCAGCGAAGGGACTAGCGGGAGTTCCCAGTACTTC. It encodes CTSEGTSGSSQYF.

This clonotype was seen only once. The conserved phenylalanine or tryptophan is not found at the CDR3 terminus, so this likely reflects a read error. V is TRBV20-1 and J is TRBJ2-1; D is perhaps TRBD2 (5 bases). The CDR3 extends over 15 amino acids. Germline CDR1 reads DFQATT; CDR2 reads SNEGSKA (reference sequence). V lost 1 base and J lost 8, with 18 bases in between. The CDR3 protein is CSARGANGKRDEQFI. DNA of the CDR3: TGCAGTGCTAGAGGGGCTAACGGGAAGAGGGATGAGCAGTTCATC.

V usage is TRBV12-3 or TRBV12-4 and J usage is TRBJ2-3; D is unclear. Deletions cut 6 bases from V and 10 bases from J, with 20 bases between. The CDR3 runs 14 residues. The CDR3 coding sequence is TGTGCCAGCAGAGTATCCTACGGGTCTGATGCGCAGTATTTT. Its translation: CASRVSYGSDAQYF.

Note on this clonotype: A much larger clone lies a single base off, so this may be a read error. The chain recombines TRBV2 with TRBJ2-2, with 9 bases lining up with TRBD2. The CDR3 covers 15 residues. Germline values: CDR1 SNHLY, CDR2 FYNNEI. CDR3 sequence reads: CVSSVAGVGTGELFF. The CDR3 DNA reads TGTGTCAGCAGTGTAGCGGGAGTGGGCACCGGGGAGCTGTTTTTT.

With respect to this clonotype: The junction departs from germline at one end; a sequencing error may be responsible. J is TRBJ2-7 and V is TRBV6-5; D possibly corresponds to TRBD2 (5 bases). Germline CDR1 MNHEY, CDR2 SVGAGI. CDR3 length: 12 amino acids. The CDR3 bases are TGTGTCAGCGCCCGGGATGGCTACGAGCAGTACTTC. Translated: CVSARDGYEQYF.

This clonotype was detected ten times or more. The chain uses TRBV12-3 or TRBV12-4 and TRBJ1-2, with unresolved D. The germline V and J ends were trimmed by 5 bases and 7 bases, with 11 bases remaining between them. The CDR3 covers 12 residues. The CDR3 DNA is TGTGCCAGCAGTCTTACCCCCGGTGGCTACACCTTC. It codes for CASSLTPGGYTF.

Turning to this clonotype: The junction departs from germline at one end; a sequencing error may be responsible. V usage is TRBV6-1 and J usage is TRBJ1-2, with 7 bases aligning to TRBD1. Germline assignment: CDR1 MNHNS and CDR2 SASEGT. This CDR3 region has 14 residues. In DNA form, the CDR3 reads TGTACCAGCAGTCTTAGAGGAGGGGGCTATGACTACACCTTC. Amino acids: CTSSLRGGGYDYTF.

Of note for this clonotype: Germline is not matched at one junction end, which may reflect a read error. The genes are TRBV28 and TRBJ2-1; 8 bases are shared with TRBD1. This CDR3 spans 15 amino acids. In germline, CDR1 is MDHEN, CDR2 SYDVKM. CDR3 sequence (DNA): TGTGTCAGCAGTCCTTATGGGACAGGTGACAATGAGCAGTTCTTC. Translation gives CVSSPYGTGDNEQFF.

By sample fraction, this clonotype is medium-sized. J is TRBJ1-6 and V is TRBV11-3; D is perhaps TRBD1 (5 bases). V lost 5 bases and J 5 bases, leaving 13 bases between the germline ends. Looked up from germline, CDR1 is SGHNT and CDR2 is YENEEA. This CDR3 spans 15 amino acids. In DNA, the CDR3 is TGTGCCAGCAGCCTCCGCGGAGGGGATAATTCACCCCTCCACTTT. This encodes CASSLRGGDNSPLHF.

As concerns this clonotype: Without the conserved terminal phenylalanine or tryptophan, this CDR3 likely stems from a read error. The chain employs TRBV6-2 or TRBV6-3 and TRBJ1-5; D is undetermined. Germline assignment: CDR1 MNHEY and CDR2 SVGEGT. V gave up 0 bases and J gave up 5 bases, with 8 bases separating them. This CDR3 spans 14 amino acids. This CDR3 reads CASSYSSGDQPQHS. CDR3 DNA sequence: TGTGCCAGCAGTTACTCGTCAGGAGATCAGCCCCAGCATTCT.

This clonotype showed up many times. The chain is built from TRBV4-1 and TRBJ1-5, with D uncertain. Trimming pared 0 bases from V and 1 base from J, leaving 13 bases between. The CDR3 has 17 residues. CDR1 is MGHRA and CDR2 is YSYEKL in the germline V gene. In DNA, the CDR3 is TGCGCCAGCAGCCAAGATCGGGGTGGGGTAAGCAATCAGCCCCAGCATTTT. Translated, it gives CASSQDRGGVSNQPQHF.

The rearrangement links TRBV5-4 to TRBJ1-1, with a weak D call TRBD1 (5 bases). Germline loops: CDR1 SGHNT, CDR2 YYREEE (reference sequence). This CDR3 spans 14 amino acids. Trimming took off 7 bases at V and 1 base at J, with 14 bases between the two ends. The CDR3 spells CASVSGQQNTEAFF. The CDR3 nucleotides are TGTGCCAGCGTGTCTGGACAACAGAACACTGAAGCTTTCTTT.

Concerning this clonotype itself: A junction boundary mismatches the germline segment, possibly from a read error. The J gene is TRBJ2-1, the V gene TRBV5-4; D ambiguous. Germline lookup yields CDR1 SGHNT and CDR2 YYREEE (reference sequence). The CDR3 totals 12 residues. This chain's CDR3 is CVSSISHNEQFF. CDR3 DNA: TGTGTCAGCAGCATTAGTCATAATGAGCAGTTCTTC.

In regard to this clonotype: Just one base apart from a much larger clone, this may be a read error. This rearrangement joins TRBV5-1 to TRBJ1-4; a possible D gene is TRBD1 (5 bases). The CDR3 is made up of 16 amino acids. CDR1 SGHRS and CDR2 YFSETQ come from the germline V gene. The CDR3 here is CASSYGGAATNKKLFF. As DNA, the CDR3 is TGCGCCAGCAGCTACGGAGGGGCTGCAACTAATAAAAAACTGTTTTTT.

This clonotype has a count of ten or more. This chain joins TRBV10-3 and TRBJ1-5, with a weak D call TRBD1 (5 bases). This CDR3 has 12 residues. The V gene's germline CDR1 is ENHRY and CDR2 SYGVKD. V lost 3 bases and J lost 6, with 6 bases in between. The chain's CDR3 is CAISDGTQPQHF. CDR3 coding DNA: TGTGCCATCAGTGATGGGACTCAGCCCCAGCATTTT.

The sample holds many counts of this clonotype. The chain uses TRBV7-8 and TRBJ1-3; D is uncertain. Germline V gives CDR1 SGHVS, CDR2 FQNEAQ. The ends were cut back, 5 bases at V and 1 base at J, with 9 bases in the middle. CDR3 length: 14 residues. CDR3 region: CASSQVGSGNTIYF. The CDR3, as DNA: TGTGCCAGCAGCCAAGTGGGGTCTGGAAACACCATATATTTT.

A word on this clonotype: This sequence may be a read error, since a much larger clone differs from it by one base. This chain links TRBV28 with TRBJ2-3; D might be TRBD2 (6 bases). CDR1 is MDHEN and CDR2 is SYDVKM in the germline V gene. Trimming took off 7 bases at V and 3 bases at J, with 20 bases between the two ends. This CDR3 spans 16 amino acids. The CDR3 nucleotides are TGTGCCAGCAACACACCGGAGGGGACGATGACAGATACGCAGTATTTT. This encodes CASNTPEGTMTDTQYF.

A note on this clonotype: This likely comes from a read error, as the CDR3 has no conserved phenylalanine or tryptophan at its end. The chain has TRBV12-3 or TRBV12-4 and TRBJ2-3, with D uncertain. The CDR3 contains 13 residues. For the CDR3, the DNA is TGTGCTAGCAGTTTCAGCCGGACAGATACGCAGTATTAT. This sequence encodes CASSFSRTDTQYY.

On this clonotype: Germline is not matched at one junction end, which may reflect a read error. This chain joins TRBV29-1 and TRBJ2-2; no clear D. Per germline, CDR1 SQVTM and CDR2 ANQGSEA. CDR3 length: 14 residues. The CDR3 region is CSVEPQTNTVELLF. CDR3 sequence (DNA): TGCAGCGTTGAGCCCCAGACAAACACCGTGGAGCTGCTTTTT.

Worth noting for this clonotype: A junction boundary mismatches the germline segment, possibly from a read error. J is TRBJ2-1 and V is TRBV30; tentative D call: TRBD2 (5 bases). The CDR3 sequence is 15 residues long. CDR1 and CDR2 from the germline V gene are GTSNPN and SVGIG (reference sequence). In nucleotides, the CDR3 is TGTGTCTGGAGGACGCGGGCGGTAGCACGCAATGAGCAGTTCTTC. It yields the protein CVWRTRAVARNEQFF.

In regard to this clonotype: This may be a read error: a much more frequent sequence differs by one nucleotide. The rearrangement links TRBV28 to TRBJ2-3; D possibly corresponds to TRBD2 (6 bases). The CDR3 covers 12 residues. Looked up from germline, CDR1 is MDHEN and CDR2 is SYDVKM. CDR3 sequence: CASSQLADTRYF. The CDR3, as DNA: TGTGCCAGCAGCCAACTAGCAGATACGCGGTATTTT.

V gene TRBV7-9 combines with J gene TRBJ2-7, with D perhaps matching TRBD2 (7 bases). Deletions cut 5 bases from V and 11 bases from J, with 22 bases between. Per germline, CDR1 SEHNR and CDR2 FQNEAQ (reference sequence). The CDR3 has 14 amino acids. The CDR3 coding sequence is TGTGCCAGCAGCCCCTTGGGGGGGCTGGACAAGGAGTACTTC. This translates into CASSPLGGLDKEYF.

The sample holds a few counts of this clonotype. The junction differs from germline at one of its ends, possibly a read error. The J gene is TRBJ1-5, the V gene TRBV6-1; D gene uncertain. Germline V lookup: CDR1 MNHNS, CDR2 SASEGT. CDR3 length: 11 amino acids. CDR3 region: CASGEGQPQHF. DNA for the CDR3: TGTGCCAGCGGTGAAGGTCAGCCCCAGCATTTT.

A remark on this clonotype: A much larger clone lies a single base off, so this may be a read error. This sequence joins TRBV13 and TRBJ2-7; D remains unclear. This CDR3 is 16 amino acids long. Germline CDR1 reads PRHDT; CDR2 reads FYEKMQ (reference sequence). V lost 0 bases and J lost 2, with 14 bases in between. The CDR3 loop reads CASSLGWASDTYEQYF. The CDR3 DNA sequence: TGTGCCAGCAGCTTAGGATGGGCGAGCGATACCTACGAGCAGTACTTC.

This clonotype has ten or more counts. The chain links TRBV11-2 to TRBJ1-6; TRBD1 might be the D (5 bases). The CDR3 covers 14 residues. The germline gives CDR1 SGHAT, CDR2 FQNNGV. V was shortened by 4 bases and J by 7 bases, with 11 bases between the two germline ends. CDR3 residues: CASSSTGLNSPLHF. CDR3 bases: TGTGCCAGCAGCTCTACAGGCCTAAATTCACCCCTCCACTTT.